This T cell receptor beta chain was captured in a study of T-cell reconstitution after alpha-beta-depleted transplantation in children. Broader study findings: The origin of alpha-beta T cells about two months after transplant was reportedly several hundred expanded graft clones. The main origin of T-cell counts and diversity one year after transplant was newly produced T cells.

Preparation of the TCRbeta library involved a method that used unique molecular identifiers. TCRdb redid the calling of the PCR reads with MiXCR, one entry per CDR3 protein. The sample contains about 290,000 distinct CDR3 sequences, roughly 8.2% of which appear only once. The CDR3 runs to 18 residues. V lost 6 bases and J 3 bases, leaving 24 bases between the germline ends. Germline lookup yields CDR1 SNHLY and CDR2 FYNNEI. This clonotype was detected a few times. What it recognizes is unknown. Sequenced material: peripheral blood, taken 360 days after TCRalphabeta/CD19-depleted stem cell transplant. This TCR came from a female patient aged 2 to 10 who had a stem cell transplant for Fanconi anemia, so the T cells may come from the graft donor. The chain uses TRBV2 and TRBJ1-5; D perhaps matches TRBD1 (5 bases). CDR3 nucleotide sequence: TGTGCCAGCAGGCGGGGTTGGGGACGGACCGAGAACAATCAGCCCCAGCATTTT. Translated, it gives CASRRGWGRTENNQPQHF.